This passage covers 9 T cell receptor beta chains from one sample sequenced in a study of T-cell memory formation after mild COVID-19 (dated by TCRdb to the early 2020s). Libraries were made using 5' RACE. Sequencing took place on an Illumina NovaSeq 6000. TCRdb reran the public reads through fastp at Q25 and MiXCR, keeping productive beta chains. Here each entry gathers all rows of one CDR3 protein and keeps the most common genes and DNA. The sample profile shows hundreds of thousands of distinct CDR3 sequences; about a fifth of them were found once. The top ten clonotypes cover around 7.7% of the sample. The sequencing sample was made of PBMCs or a T cell subset sorted from them (not recorded which). The receptors here all came from an adult woman who had mild COVID-19 (a few samples of this study predate the infection). The sample titles of this study are shuffled in the database, so cell type and time point are left out; the donor was told from shared clones.

For this clonotype: Germline and junction disagree at one end, which may indicate a read error. The gene calls are TRBV5-6 and TRBJ2-5, with no clear D. The CDR3 extends over 11 amino acids. The germline V gene has CDR1 SGHDT and CDR2 YYEEEE. The CDR3 is CASRLAETQYF. The CDR3 DNA reads TGTGCCAGCAGGTTGGCGGAGACCCAGTACTTC.

This clonotype was picked up a small number of times. The chain links TRBV5-1 to TRBJ2-7; D possibly corresponds to TRBD2 (6 bases). This CDR3 spans 16 amino acids. Germline CDR1 SGHRS, CDR2 YFSETQ. The ends were cut back, 3 bases at V and 2 bases at J, with 18 bases in the middle. The CDR3 DNA reads TGCGCCAGCAGCTATCAGGAGGGTGTAAGGGCCTACGAGCAGTACTTC. Translated, it gives CASSYQEGVRAYEQYF.

V gene TRBV6-1 combines with J gene TRBJ1-2; tentative D call: TRBD1 (6 bases). The CDR3 is 14 amino acids. CDR1 MNHNS and CDR2 SASEGT come from the germline V gene. V lost 2 bases and J 4 bases, leaving 11 bases between the germline ends. The CDR3 DNA follows: TGTGCCAGCAGTGAATCGGCAGGGGCCTATGGCTACACCTTC. Translating it yields CASSESAGAYGYTF.

This chain joins TRBV9 and TRBJ2-3, with 9 bases aligning to TRBD2. The CDR3 runs to 16 residues. With 2 bases clipped from V and 1 base from J, the junction kept 5 bases outside the gene matches. Germline CDR1 SGDLS, CDR2 YYNGEE. CDR3 protein: CASSVLSGRGTDTQYF. In nucleotides, the CDR3 is TGTGCCAGCAGCGTCCTTAGCGGGAGAGGCACAGATACGCAGTATTTT.

This clonotype turned up a few times. The chain couples TRBV2 to TRBJ2-1; D is perhaps TRBD2 (5 bases). The V gene's germline CDR1 is SNHLY and CDR2 FYNNEI. Trimming cost V 6 bases and J 6 bases, with 6 bases left between them. CDR3 length: 11 residues. For the CDR3, the DNA is TGTGCCAGCAGCGGGGTCAATGAGCAGTTCTTC. Its translation is CASSGVNEQFF. The complete variable domain, with remaining parts taken from reference TRBV2 and TRBJ2-1, reads EPEVTQTPSHQVTQMGQEVILRCVPISNHLYFYWYRQILGQKVEFLVSFYNNEISEKSEIFDDQFSVERPDGSNFTLKIRSTKLEDSAMYFCASSGVNEQFFGPGTRLTVL.

V is TRBV20-1 and J is TRBJ2-2; 7 nucleotides match TRBD1. V shed 3 bases, J shed 6 bases, and the junction held 7 bases outside the gene matches. This CDR3 has 14 residues. The germline gives CDR1 DFQATT, CDR2 SNEGSKA (reference sequence). The CDR3 DNA reads TGCAGTGCTAGGACAGGGTTGGGACCCGGGGAGCTGTTTTTT. Its protein is CSARTGLGPGELFF.

This clonotype came up many times. The chain links TRBV6-6 to TRBJ2-6; D unclear. Trimming removed 0 bases at V and 0 bases at J, with 0 bases between. Germline loops: CDR1 MNHNY, CDR2 SVGAGI (reference sequence). This CDR3 region has 14 residues. The CDR3 coding sequence is TGTGCCAGCAGTTACTCCTCTGGGGCCAACGTCCTGACTTTC. It codes for CASSYSSGANVLTF.

In this sample, this clonotype turned up a few times. This may arise from a read error, as a much more abundant clone is one base away. The V gene is TRBV6-1, the J gene TRBJ2-7; 7 positions match TRBD1. Trimming removed 8 bases from V and 0 bases from J; junction bases left unmatched: 7. The CDR3 has 14 residues. CDR1 and CDR2 from the germline V gene are MNHNS and SASEGT. The CDR3 nucleotides read TGTGCCAGCGGCCGACAGGGAAGCTCCTACGAGCAGTACTTC. Its translation: CASGRQGSSYEQYF.

V gene TRBV20-1 combines with J gene TRBJ1-2; 7 nucleotides align to TRBD1. The germline V gene encodes CDR1 DFQATT and CDR2 SNEGSKA (reference sequence). This CDR3 has 15 amino acids. With 5 bases clipped from V and 3 bases from J, the junction kept 12 bases outside the gene matches. The CDR3 reads CSAPRQGQPHYGYTF. CDR3 coding DNA: TGCAGTGCTCCCCGGCAGGGACAGCCACACTATGGCTACACCTTC.